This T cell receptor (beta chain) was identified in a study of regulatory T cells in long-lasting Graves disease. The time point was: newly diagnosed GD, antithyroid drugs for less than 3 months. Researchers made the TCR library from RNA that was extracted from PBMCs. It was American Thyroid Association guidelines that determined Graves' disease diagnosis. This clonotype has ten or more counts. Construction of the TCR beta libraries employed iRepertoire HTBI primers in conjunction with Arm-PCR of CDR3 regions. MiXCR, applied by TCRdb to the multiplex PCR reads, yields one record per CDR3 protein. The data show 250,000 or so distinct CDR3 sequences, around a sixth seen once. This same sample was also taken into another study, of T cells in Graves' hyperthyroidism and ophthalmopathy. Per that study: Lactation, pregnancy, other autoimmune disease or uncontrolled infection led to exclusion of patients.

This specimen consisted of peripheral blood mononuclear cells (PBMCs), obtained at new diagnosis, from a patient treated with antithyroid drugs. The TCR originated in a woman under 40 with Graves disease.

CDR3 bases: TGCAGTGCTAGGGGACAGGGGGCGCTTCACGAGCAGTACTTC. Amino acid sequence: CSARGQGALHEQYF. The chain recombines TRBV20-1 with TRBJ2-7, with 12 bases that match TRBD1. V lost 3 bases to trimming and J lost 5 bases; unmatched junction nucleotides: 5. The CDR3 is 14 amino acids. Germline V CDR1 and CDR2: DFQATT, SNEGSKA (reference sequence).